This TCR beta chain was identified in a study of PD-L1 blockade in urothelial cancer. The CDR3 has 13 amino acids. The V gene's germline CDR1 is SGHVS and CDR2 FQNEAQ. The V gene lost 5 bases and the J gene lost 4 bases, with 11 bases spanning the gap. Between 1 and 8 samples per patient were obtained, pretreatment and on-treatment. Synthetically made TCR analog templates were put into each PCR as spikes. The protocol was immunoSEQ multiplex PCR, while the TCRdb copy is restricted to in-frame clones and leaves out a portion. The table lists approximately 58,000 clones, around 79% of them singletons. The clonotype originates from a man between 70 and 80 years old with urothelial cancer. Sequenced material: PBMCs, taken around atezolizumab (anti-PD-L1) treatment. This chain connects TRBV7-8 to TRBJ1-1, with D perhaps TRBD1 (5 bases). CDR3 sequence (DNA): TGTGCCAGCAGCCGGGGGAGAGGCACTGAAGCTTTCTTT. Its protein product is CASSRGRGTEAFF.